A single sample gave rise to the 20 T cell receptor beta chains below, sequenced in a study of blood T cells in healthy people across ages. The use of a sample-barcoded 5' primer and a J-beta primer mix characterized a second PCR of about 6 to 11 cycles. TCRdb independently ran MiXCR on the 5' RACE reads; one entry per CDR3 protein. This table has roughly 1,300,000 distinct CDR3 sequences, approximately 63% appearing once. Sequencing was carried out using blood. The receptors originated from a man aged 18 to 29 in good health.

A remark on this clonotype: Relative to the germline gene, one junction end is altered; a read error may explain this. The chain carries TRBV5-1 and TRBJ1-1; maybe TRBD1 (6 bases). The CDR3 is made up of 11 amino acids. Germline V CDR1 and CDR2: SGHRS, YFSETQ. CDR3 sequence reads: CAGSQGTEAFF. The CDR3, as DNA: TGCGCCGGCAGCCAGGGGACTGAAGCTTTCTTT.

The chain recombines TRBV7-2 with TRBJ2-5, with a tentative D call TRBD2 (5 bases). Looked up from germline, CDR1 is SGHTA and CDR2 is FQGNSA. The V end lost 1 base, the J end lost 4 bases, and 13 bases lay between the germline ends. The CDR3 is 15 amino acids. The CDR3 region is CASSLVGELSETQYF. The CDR3 DNA reads TGTGCCAGCAGCTTAGTCGGGGAGTTGTCAGAGACCCAGTACTTC.

The V call is TRBV2, the J call TRBJ2-7, with 14 bases lining up with TRBD2. Germline assignment: CDR1 SNHLY and CDR2 FYNNEI. Trimming at V came to 7 bases and at J to 2 bases, leaving 19 bases not matched to a gene. This CDR3 is 20 amino acids long. The CDR3 reads CASTPEPGLAGAWGTYEQYF. The CDR3 DNA follows: TGTGCCAGCACCCCAGAGCCGGGACTAGCGGGGGCTTGGGGAACCTACGAGCAGTACTTC. Supplemented by reference TRBV2 and TRBJ2-7, the full variable domain reads EPEVTQTPSHQVTQMGQEVILRCVPISNHLYFYWYRQILGQKVEFLVSFYNNEISEKSEIFDDQFSVERPDGSNFTLKIRSTKLEDSAMYFCASTPEPGLAGAWGTYEQYFGPGTRLTVT.

The rearrangement uses TRBV20-1 and TRBJ2-5; 7 bases align to TRBD1. CDR3 length equals 14 residues. Germline V lookup: CDR1 DFQATT, CDR2 SNEGSKA (reference sequence). After removal of 6 bases from V and 2 bases from J, the junction contained 9 bases not matched to a gene. CDR3 in DNA: TGCAGTGCCCCCGGGACAGAGCTTCAAGAGACCCAGTACTTC. Its protein product is CSAPGTELQETQYF.

The chain links TRBV4-1 to TRBJ1-5, with D tentatively TRBD1 (5 bases). Trimming shortened V by 4 bases and J by 0 bases, and 13 bases separated the two germline ends. Germline V gene data show CDR1 as MGHRA and CDR2 as YSYEKL. This CDR3 comprises 16 residues. CDR3 loop: CASSPNRDGSNQPQHF. The CDR3 coding sequence is TGCGCCAGCAGCCCCAACCGGGACGGTAGCAATCAGCCCCAGCATTTT.

The chain is built from TRBV20-1 and TRBJ2-7, with TRBD1 matching 7 bases. Germline loops: CDR1 DFQATT, CDR2 SNEGSKA (reference sequence). After removal of 6 bases from V and 7 bases from J, the junction contained 9 bases not matched to a gene. The CDR3 covers 12 residues. The chain's CDR3 is CSARTGRREQYF. CDR3 nucleotide sequence: TGCAGTGCGAGGACAGGACGGAGGGAGCAGTACTTC.

The V call is TRBV10-1, the J call TRBJ2-5; 10 bases are shared with TRBD2. The CDR3 is 15 residues long. The V gene end was trimmed by 3 bases and the J gene end by 4 bases; junction bases not matched to a gene: 5. Germline V CDR1 and CDR2: WNHNN, SYGVQD (reference sequence). CDR3 nucleotides: TGCGCCAGCAGTGATAGACTAGCGGGCTCAGAGACCCAGTACTTC. It codes for CASSDRLAGSETQYF.

The sample holds a few counts of this clonotype. V and J are TRBV10-3 and TRBJ2-1; either TRBD1 or TRBD2 may supply D (5 bases each). Trimming removed 5 bases from V and 7 bases from J, with 18 bases in between. CDR1 is ENHRY and CDR2 is SYGVKD in the germline V gene. This CDR3 region has 15 residues. The chain's CDR3 is CAISLPGTGENEQFF. CDR3 bases: TGTGCCATCAGTTTACCCGGGACCGGAGAGAATGAGCAGTTCTTC.

This clonotype was observed a few times. V and J are TRBV20-1 and TRBJ2-5; D perhaps matches TRBD1 (6 bases). This CDR3 contains 12 residues. The V gene lost 5 bases and the J gene lost 1 base, with 8 bases spanning the gap. Germline V gene lookup returns CDR1 DFQATT and CDR2 SNEGSKA (reference sequence). The DNA for the CDR3 is TGCAGTGCTGAGGACAGCCAAGAGACCCAGTACTTC. Translating it yields CSAEDSQETQYF.

This sequence joins TRBV20-1 and TRBJ1-2; the D is unclear. CDR1 is DFQATT and CDR2 is SNEGSKA in the germline V gene (reference sequence). The CDR3 loop spans 12 amino acids. V dropped 4 bases and J dropped 3 bases, with 9 bases sitting between them. CDR3 region: CSATNPDYGYTF. In DNA form, the CDR3 reads TGCAGTGCTACGAACCCAGACTATGGCTACACCTTC.

The sample holds a few counts of this clonotype. As DNA, the CDR3 is TGCAGTGCTAGTCCGAGCGGACAAGAGACCCAGTACTTC. It encodes CSASPSGQETQYF. V gene TRBV20-1 combines with J gene TRBJ2-5; perhaps TRBD2 as D (5 bases). V was cut by 3 bases and J by 2 bases, with 10 bases left in between. The germline gives CDR1 DFQATT, CDR2 SNEGSKA (reference sequence). This CDR3 has 13 residues.

V usage is TRBV3-1 and J usage is TRBJ2-5; unclear D gene. Trimming shortened V by 1 base and J by 4 bases, and 10 bases separated the two germline ends. This CDR3 region has 14 residues. CDR1 and CDR2 (germline): LGHDT, YNNKEL (reference sequence). The CDR3 nucleotides read TGTGCCAGCAGCCAAGTTCTAGAAGGAGAGACCCAGTACTTC. Translated, it gives CASSQVLEGETQYF.

Only a few counts were recorded for this clonotype. The chain links TRBV2 to TRBJ2-5, with D possibly TRBD1 on 6 matching bases. This CDR3 contains 14 residues. Germline CDR1 SNHLY, CDR2 FYNNEI. Trimming cost V 7 bases and J 4 bases, with 16 bases left between them. Here the CDR3 reads CASNAGQPAETQYF. In nucleotides, the CDR3 is TGTGCCAGCAATGCCGGACAGCCGGCAGAGACCCAGTACTTC.

The chain recombines TRBV6-5 with TRBJ2-7, with 7 bases lining up with TRBD2. This CDR3 comprises 15 residues. Per the germline V gene, CDR1 is MNHEY and CDR2 is SVGAGI. J lost 0 bases, V lost 7 bases, and 9 bases had no gene match. CDR3 coding DNA: TGTGCCAGCAAATTAGGGCCGGGAGGCTCCTACGAGCAGTACTTC. Its protein is CASKLGPGGSYEQYF.

The J gene is TRBJ1-2, the V gene TRBV6-1, with D perhaps matching TRBD1 (6 bases). Germline values: CDR1 MNHNS, CDR2 SASEGT. The CDR3 extends over 18 amino acids. With 5 bases removed from V and 1 base from J, the gap between germline ends came to 23 bases. CDR3 in amino acids: CASSPWGALTQINYGYTF. CDR3 in DNA: TGTGCCAGCAGTCCCTGGGGGGCCCTCACTCAAATTAACTATGGCTACACCTTC.

The V call is TRBV12-3 or TRBV12-4, the J call TRBJ1-1; no firm D call. The CDR3 runs to 13 residues. Trimming removed 7 bases from V and 7 bases from J, with 16 bases in between. The CDR3 loop reads CASTPPGRFEAFF. CDR3 in DNA: TGTGCCAGCACTCCCCCCGGCCGATTTGAAGCTTTCTTT.

This clonotype was counted only a few times. The chain links TRBV5-1 to TRBJ1-1, with TRBD1 as a possible D gene (6 bases). Germline loops: CDR1 SGHRS, CDR2 YFSETQ. V was clipped by 4 bases and J by 11 bases, with 18 bases between them. This CDR3 spans 13 amino acids. This chain's CDR3 is CASSPTGNGWAFF. The DNA for the CDR3 is TGCGCCAGCAGCCCGACAGGAAACGGGTGGGCTTTCTTT.

V usage is TRBV27 and J usage is TRBJ1-1; unclear D gene. Trimming shortened V by 2 bases and J by 2 bases, and 12 bases separated the two germline ends. CDR3 length: 15 amino acids. Germline CDR1 and CDR2: MNHEY and SMNVEV (reference sequence). CDR3 nucleotide sequence: TGTGCCAGCAGTTTAGATTGGGGTCCTAACACTGAAGCTTTCTTT. Translated, it gives CASSLDWGPNTEAFF.

In its sample, this clonotype was seen a few times. The V call is TRBV5-1, the J call TRBJ2-5; D is unresolved. Trimming cost V 5 bases and J 0 bases, with 11 bases left between them. This CDR3 contains 14 residues. CDR1 SGHRS and CDR2 YFSETQ come from the germline V gene. CDR3 loop: CASRLGIDQETQYF. Written as DNA, the CDR3 is TGCGCCAGCAGGCTCGGCATTGACCAAGAGACCCAGTACTTC.

The CDR3: CSVEPGMTSGRLNEQFF. The CDR3 nucleotides are TGCAGCGTTGAACCGGGGATGACTAGCGGGAGGCTCAATGAGCAGTTCTTC. This sequence joins TRBV29-1 and TRBJ2-1; 13 bases are shared with TRBD2. CDR3 length: 17 amino acids. J was trimmed by 6 bases and V by 2 bases; bases with no gene match: 10. Germline V lookup: CDR1 SQVTM, CDR2 ANQGSEA.